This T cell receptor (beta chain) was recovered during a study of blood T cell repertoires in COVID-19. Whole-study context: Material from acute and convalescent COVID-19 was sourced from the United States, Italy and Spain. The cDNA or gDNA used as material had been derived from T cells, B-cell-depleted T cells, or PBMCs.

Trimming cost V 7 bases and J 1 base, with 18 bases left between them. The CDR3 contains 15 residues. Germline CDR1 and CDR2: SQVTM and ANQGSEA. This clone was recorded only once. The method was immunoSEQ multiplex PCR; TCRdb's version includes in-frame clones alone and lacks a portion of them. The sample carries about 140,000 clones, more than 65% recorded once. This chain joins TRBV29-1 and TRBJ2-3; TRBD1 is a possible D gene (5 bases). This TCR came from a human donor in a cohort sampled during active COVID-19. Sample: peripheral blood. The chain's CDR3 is CSAVGRGTGTDTQYF. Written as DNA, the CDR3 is TGCAGCGCCGTAGGAAGGGGCACCGGCACAGATACGCAGTATTTT.